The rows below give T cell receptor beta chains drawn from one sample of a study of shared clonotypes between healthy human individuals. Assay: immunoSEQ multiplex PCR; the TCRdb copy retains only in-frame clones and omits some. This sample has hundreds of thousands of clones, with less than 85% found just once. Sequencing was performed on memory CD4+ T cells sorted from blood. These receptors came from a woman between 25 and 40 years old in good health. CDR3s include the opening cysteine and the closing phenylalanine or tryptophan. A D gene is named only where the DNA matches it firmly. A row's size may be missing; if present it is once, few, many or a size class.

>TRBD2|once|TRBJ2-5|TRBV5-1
CASSQGTSGRLQETQYF
TGCGCCAGCAGCCAGGGGACTAGCGGGAGACTCCAAGAGACCCAGTACTTC
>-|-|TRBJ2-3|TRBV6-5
CASRATSSTDTQYF
TGTGCCAGCAGGGCTACAAGTAGCACAGATACGCAGTATTTT
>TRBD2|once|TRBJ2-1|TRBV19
CASSIPGLARNEQFF
TGTGCCAGTAGTATCCCGGGACTAGCGAGGAATGAGCAGTTCTTC
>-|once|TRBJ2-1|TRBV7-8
CASRRRDYNEQFF
TGTGCCAGCAGACGGAGGGATTACAATGAGCAGTTCTTC
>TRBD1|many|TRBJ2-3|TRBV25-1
CASSEIPGQGRDTQYF
TGTGCCAGCAGTGAAATCCCGGGACAGGGAAGGGATACGCAGTATTTT
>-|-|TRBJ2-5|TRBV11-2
CASSLGEWETQYF
TGTGCCAGCAGTCTTGGGGAGTGGGAGACCCAGTACTTC
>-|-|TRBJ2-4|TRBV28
CGVSRYGIENIQYF
TGTGGTGTTAGTCGTTATGGTATCGAAAACATTCAGTACTTC
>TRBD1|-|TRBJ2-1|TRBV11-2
CASSLVSDRDEQFF
TGTGCCAGCAGCTTAGTCTCCGACAGGGATGAGCAGTTCTTC
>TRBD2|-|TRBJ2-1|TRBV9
CASNLAGVGNEQFF
TGTGCCAGCAACTTAGCGGGAGTAGGGAATGAGCAGTTCTTC
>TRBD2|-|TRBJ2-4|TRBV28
CASSPGLAGGTYIQYF
TGTGCCAGCAGTCCGGGACTAGCGGGAGGGACGTACATTCAGTACTTC
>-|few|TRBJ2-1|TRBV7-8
CASSLHNEQFF
TGTGCCAGCAGCCTCCACAATGAGCAGTTCTTC
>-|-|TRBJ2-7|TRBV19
CASSRSEGAYYEQYF
TGTGCCAGTAGTAGGTCGGAGGGTGCCTACTACGAGCAGTACTTC
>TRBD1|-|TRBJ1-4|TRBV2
CASSKDRSTNEKLFF
TGTGCCAGCAGTAAGGACAGGTCCACTAATGAAAAACTGTTTTTT
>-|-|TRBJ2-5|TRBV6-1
CASSLDWSGTQYF
TGTGCCAGCAGTCTCGACTGGTCGGGGACCCAGTACTTC
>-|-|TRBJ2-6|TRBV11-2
CASSPTSSGANVLTF
TGTGCCAGCAGCCCGACGAGCTCTGGGGCCAACGTCCTGACTTTC
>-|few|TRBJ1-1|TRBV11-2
CASSLDGSEAFF
TGTGCCAGCAGCTTAGATGGGAGTGAAGCTTTCTTT
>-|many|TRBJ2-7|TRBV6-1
CASSEAGGQHTYEQYF
TGTGCCAGCAGTGAAGCGGGGGGACAGCATACCTACGAGCAGTACTTC
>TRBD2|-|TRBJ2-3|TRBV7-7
CASSSGLAVTDTQYF
TGTGCCAGCAGCTCGGGACTAGCGGTCACAGATACGCAGTATTTT
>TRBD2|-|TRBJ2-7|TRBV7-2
CASSFGASGSYEQYF
TGTGCCAGCAGCTTTGGGGCTAGCGGAAGCTACGAGCAGTACTTC
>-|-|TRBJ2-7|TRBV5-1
CASSPRYGAYEQYF
TGCGCCAGCAGCCCGCGGTACGGGGCCTACGAGCAGTACTTC
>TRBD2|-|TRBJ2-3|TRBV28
CASRGVAGGEDTQYF
TGTGCCAGCAGAGGGGTGGCGGGAGGTGAAGATACGCAGTATTTT
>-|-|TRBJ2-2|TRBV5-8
CASSLPREGRTGELFF
TGTGCCAGCAGCTTGCCCCGAGAAGGGCGCACCGGGGAGCTGTTTTTT
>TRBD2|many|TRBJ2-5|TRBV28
CASSLSPAGGMETQYF
TGTGCCAGCAGTTTATCCCCAGCGGGAGGGATGGAGACCCAGTACTTC
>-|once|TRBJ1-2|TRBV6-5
CASRDGKPDGYTF
TGTGCCAGCAGGGACGGGAAGCCAGATGGCTACACCTTC
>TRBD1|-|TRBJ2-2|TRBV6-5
CASSKGQGATGELFF
TGTGCCAGCAGTAAAGGACAGGGGGCGACCGGGGAGCTGTTTTTT
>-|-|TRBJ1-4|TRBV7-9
CASSQTLVSEKLFF
TGTGCCAGCAGCCAGACATTGGTTTCTGAAAAACTGTTTTTT
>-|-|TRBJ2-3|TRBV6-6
CATSLSGDTQYF
TGTGCCACCTCGCTTAGCGGAGATACGCAGTATTTT
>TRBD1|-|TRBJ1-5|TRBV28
CASSLSHIKRTGGRQPQHF
TGTGCCAGCAGTTTAAGTCACATAAAGCGGACAGGGGGCAGGCAGCCCCAGCATTTT
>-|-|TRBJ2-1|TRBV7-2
CASSLSDSHNEQFF
TGTGCCAGCAGCTTATCTGACAGTCACAATGAGCAGTTCTTC
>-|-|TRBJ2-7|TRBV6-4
CASSQDRVYEQYF
TGTGCCAGCAGCCAGGACCGAGTCTACGAGCAGTACTTC
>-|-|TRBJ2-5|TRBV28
CASSLTTASKTQYF
TGTGCCAGCAGTTTAACCACAGCCAGTAAGACCCAGTACTTC
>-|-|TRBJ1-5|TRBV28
CASSQTPYPQPQHF
TGTGCCAGCAGTCAGACACCCTACCCTCAGCCCCAGCATTTT
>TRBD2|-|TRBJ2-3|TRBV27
CAFGEGRTDTQYF
TGTGCCTTCGGGGAGGGCCGGACAGATACGCAGTATTTT
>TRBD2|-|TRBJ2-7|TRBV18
CASSPLTSGRGEQYF
TGTGCCAGCTCACCGCTTACTAGCGGGAGAGGCGAGCAGTACTTC
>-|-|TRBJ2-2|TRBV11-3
CASSLGAAGELFF
TGTGCCAGCAGCTTAGGTGCTGCCGGGGAGCTGTTTTTT
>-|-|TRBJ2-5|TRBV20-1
CSVVWQETQYF
TGCAGTGTCGTGTGGCAAGAGACCCAGTACTTC
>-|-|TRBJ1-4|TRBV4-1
CASSHLWAPATNEKLFF
TGCGCCAGCAGCCATCTTTGGGCCCCCGCAACTAATGAAAAACTGTTTTTT
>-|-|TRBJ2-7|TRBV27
CASSRLAVSSYEQYF
TGTGCCAGCAGCCGGTTAGCGGTTAGCTCCTACGAGCAGTACTTC
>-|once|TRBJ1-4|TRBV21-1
CASSNHPQGQNEKLFF
TGTGCCAGCAGCAACCACCCCCAGGGGCAAAATGAAAAACTGTTTTTT
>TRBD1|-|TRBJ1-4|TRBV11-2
CASSFNRGSEKLFF
TGTGCCAGCAGCTTTAACAGGGGCTCTGAAAAACTGTTTTTT
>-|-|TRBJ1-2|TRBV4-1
CASSPQGQVNYGYTF
TGCGCCAGCAGCCCTCAGGGCCAGGTAAACTATGGCTACACCTTC
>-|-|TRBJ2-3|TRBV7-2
CASSLAAEETQYF
TGTGCCAGCAGCTTAGCGGCCGAGGAGACGCAGTATTTT
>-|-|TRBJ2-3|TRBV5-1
CASSLDQGTDTQYF
TGCGCCAGCAGCTTGGATCAGGGCACAGATACGCAGTATTTT
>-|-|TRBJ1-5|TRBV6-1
CASSELSGQPQHF
TGTGCCAGCAGTGAATTATCAGGTCAGCCCCAGCATTTT
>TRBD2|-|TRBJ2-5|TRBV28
CASEDSGRGGETQYF
TGTGCCAGCGAAGATAGCGGGAGGGGCGGGGAGACCCAGTACTTC
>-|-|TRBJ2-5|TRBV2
CASSTGGGRETQYF
TGTGCCAGCAGCACGGGGGGCGGCAGAGAGACCCAGTACTTC
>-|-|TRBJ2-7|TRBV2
CASSEAGVYEQYF
TGTGCCAGCAGTGAAGCAGGGGTCTACGAGCAGTACTTC
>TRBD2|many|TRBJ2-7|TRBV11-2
CASSFRVAGGVNEQYF
TGTGCCAGCAGCTTCCGAGTAGCGGGAGGAGTCAACGAGCAGTACTTC
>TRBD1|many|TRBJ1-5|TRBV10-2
CASRPGQVTQPQHF
TGCGCCAGCAGACCCGGACAGGTCACGCAGCCCCAGCATTTT
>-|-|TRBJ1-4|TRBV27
CASSFGSLSNEKLFF
TGTGCCAGCAGTTTCGGATCGCTTTCTAATGAAAAACTGTTTTTT
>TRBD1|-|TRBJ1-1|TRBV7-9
CASSSQGTTEAFF
TGTGCCAGCAGCTCACAGGGGACCACTGAAGCTTTCTTT